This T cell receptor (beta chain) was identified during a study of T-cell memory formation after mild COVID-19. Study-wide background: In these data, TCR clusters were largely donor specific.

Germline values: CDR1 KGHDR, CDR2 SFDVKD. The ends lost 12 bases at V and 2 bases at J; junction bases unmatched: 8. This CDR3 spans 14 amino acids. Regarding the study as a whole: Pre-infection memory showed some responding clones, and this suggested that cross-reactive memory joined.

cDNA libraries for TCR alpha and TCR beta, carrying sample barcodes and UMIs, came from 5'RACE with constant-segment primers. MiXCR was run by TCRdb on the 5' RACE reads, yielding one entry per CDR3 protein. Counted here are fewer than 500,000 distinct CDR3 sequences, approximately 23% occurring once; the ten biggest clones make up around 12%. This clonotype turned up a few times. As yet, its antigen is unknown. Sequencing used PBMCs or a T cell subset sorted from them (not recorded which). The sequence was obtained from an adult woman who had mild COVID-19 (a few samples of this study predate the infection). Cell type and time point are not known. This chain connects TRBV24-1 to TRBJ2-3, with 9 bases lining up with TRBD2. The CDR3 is CAAGGDFPTDTQYF. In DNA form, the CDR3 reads TGTGCCGCGGGGGGGGACTTCCCCACAGATACGCAGTATTTT.